Following are 13 T cell receptor beta chains from one sample sequenced in a study of blood T cells in healthy people across ages. Sample-barcoded 5' priming and a J-beta primer mix drove a second PCR of 7 to 11 cycles. TCRdb called the 5' RACE reads again in MiXCR, with one record for every CDR3 protein. The sample lists around 1.1 million distinct CDR3 sequences; about two fifths were seen once. Specimen: blood. The source of these receptors is a man aged 18 to 29 in good health.

The chain is built from TRBV12-5 and TRBJ2-1; 10 bases are shared with TRBD1. This CDR3 is 15 amino acids long. Germline V lookup: CDR1 LGHNT, CDR2 FRNRAP. Unmatched junction bases numbered 4, after V lost 1 base and J lost 7 bases. In nucleotides, the CDR3 is TGTGCTAGTGGTTTGGGACAGGGGGCGGGTAATGAGCAGTTCTTC. It is translated as CASGLGQGAGNEQFF.

The rearrangement uses TRBV6-2 or TRBV6-3 and TRBJ2-7; D is unresolved. The V gene lost 6 bases and the J gene lost 3 bases, with 6 bases spanning the gap. Germline assignment: CDR1 MNHEY and CDR2 SVGEGT. The CDR3 extends over 11 amino acids. CDR3 amino acids: CASRWDYEQYF. For the CDR3, the DNA is TGTGCCAGCAGGTGGGACTACGAGCAGTACTTC.

The chain is built from TRBV5-1 and TRBJ2-7, with D perhaps TRBD1 (5 bases). The CDR3 loop spans 15 amino acids. Between the trimmed V and J ends, which lost 3 bases and 6 bases, there was a span of 19 bases. Germline V lookup: CDR1 SGHRS, CDR2 YFSETQ. The CDR3 is CASSWGQGAFSEQYF. The CDR3 nucleotides read TGCGCCAGCAGCTGGGGTCAGGGCGCCTTTTCCGAGCAGTACTTC. Variable domain in full (rest from reference TRBV5-1 and TRBJ2-7): KAGVTQTPRYLIKTRGQQVTLSCSPISGHRSVSWYQQTPGQGLQFLFEYFSETQRNKGNFPGRFSGRQFSNSRSEMNVSTLELGDSALYLCASSWGQGAFSEQYFGPGTRLTVT.

The count of this clonotype is one. The rearrangement joins TRBV4-3 to TRBJ1-2; D gene ambiguous. Trimming stripped 0 bases from V and 4 bases from J, with 12 bases between. The CDR3 spans 15 residues. Germline V gene lookup returns CDR1 LGHNA and CDR2 YSLEER. CDR3 DNA: TGCGCCAGCAGCCAAGAGACGACACTACTCTATGGCTACACCTTC. This sequence encodes CASSQETTLLYGYTF.

There are a few counts of this clonotype. An end of the junction does not agree with germline; a read error may underlie this. The chain employs TRBV6-2 or TRBV6-3 and TRBJ2-6; D is ambiguous. Looked up from germline, CDR1 is MNHEY and CDR2 is SVGEGT. The CDR3 runs 15 residues. CDR3 coding DNA: TGTGCCAGCAGCTACTTCCCCTCCGGGGCCAACGTCCTGACTTTC. As protein: CASSYFPSGANVLTF.

The chain combines TRBV14 with TRBJ1-4, with D possibly matching TRBD1 (6 bases). The CDR3 has 15 residues. The germline V gene encodes CDR1 SGHDN and CDR2 FVKESK. Trimming stripped 0 bases from V and 3 bases from J, with 8 bases between. CDR3 residues: CASSQEWTANEKLFF. Here the CDR3 DNA reads TGTGCCAGCAGCCAAGAATGGACAGCTAATGAAAAACTGTTTTTT.

The chain combines TRBV7-6 with TRBJ2-7, with TRBD1 as a possible D gene (5 bases). This CDR3 contains 16 residues. Germline CDR1 and CDR2: SGHVS and FNYEAQ. With 1 base removed from V and 7 bases from J, the gap between germline ends came to 20 bases. Here the CDR3 reads CASSLGQGVSYNEQYF. DNA for the CDR3: TGTGCCAGCAGCTTAGGTCAAGGGGTCTCATACAATGAGCAGTACTTC.

The chain couples TRBV6-2 or TRBV6-3 to TRBJ2-1; no definite D call. CDR1 is MNHEY and CDR2 is SVGEGT in the germline V gene. This CDR3 has 19 amino acids. V lost 2 bases to trimming and J lost 6 bases, with 26 bases between them. This chain's CDR3 is CASSYRILVRHLTANEQFF. The CDR3 coding sequence is TGTGCCAGCAGTTACCGTATACTCGTTCGACACTTAACCGCCAATGAGCAGTTCTTC.

The chain has TRBV4-3 and TRBJ2-5; D not certain. Deletions cut 0 bases from V and 7 bases from J, with 9 bases between. Germline CDR1 LGHNA, CDR2 YSLEER. This CDR3 is built from 13 residues. This CDR3 is CASSQDSYGTQYF. The CDR3 DNA is TGCGCCAGCAGCCAAGATTCTTACGGGACCCAGTACTTC.

This clonotype was seen more than once but under ten times. V usage is TRBV27 and J usage is TRBJ2-3, with a possible D match to TRBD2 (5 bases). CDR3 size: 13 residues. Trimming pared 3 bases from V and 8 bases from J, leaving 12 bases between. Germline CDR1 reads MNHEY; CDR2 reads SMNVEV (reference sequence). The CDR3 sequence: CASSLSASGTQYF. CDR3 DNA sequence: TGTGCCAGCAGTTTGTCCGCGAGCGGTACGCAGTATTTT.

This clonotype has more than one count but fewer than ten. The chain joins TRBV6-5 to TRBJ2-1; D unclear. V was cut by 0 bases and J by 8 bases, with 20 bases left in between. This CDR3 region has 17 residues. Germline-derived CDR1 and CDR2 are MNHEY and SVGAGI. CDR3 coding DNA: TGTGCCAGCAGTTACTCCCTGGCCAGGCTTCGATTCTATGAGCAGTTCTTC. The encoded protein is CASSYSLARLRFYEQFF.

The chain links TRBV7-2 to TRBJ2-1; D gene unclear. V lost 5 bases, J lost 3 bases, and 14 bases lay in between. Germline V gives CDR1 SGHTA, CDR2 FQGNSA. The CDR3 consists of 15 residues. The CDR3 bases are TGTGCCAGCAGCCAGACTTTACAAGGCTACAATGAGCAGTTCTTC. Translation gives CASSQTLQGYNEQFF.

The chain uses TRBV20-1 and TRBJ2-5; 13 bases are shared with TRBD2. The CDR3 runs 14 residues. Germline CDR1 is DFQATT and CDR2 is SNEGSKA (reference sequence). Trimming at V came to 1 base and at J to 11 bases, leaving 7 bases not matched to a gene. CDR3 in amino acids: CSARVGTSGVEQYF. For the CDR3, the DNA is TGCAGTGCTAGAGTGGGGACTAGCGGGGTTGAGCAGTACTTC.